The 10 T cell receptor beta chains presented below share a single source sample, sequenced in a study of T cells expressing NK-cell markers. TCRdb derives one entry per CDR3 protein from the 5' RACE reads, leaving out DNA. The sample includes about 190,000 distinct CDR3 sequences. Material: blood T cells: a sorted CD56 or NKG2C T cell subset, CD4+ or CD8+ T cells, or bulk PBMC T cells (not recorded which). Receptor source: a man between 18 and 69 years old in good health.

The CDR3 protein is CATSIGTPNIQYF. The chain joins TRBV15 to TRBJ2-4; the TCRdb call, TRBD1, lacks DNA for checking. The germline gives CDR1 LNHNV, CDR2 YYDKDF (reference sequence). This CDR3 spans 13 amino acids.

V usage is TRBV6-1 and J usage is TRBJ1-2; TCRdb designates TRBD1, a call that cannot be tested without DNA. CDR3 size: 14 residues. Germline V lookup: CDR1 MNHNS, CDR2 SASEGT. CDR3 residues: CASTPVTGVYGYTF.

The chain uses TRBV11-2 and TRBJ1-5. CDR1 and CDR2 from the germline V gene are SGHAT and FQNNGV. The CDR3 contains 16 residues. CDR3: CASSPGPGRANQPQHF.

The V gene is TRBV6-2 or TRBV6-3, the J gene TRBJ2-3; checking the TCRdb D call of TRBD1 is not possible without DNA. The germline CDR1 and CDR2 sequences are MNHEY and SVGEGT. The CDR3 consists of 20 residues. The CDR3 here is CASSPDTTGEIGWGTDTQYF.

The rearrangement uses TRBV6-1 and TRBJ2-5; with no DNA, the TCRdb D assignment of TRBD1 cannot be verified. This CDR3 region has 15 residues. The germline CDR1 and CDR2 sequences are MNHNS and SASEGT. The CDR3 is CASSDQIGAQETQYF.

CDR3 protein: CASSLDVGPYGYTF. The J gene is TRBJ1-2, the V gene TRBV7-8. Germline CDR1 reads SGHVS; CDR2 reads FQNEAQ. This CDR3 has 14 residues. Using reference TRBV7-8 and TRBJ1-2 for the parts outside the CDR3, the full variable domain is GAGVSQSPRYKVAKRGQDVALRCDPISGHVSLFWYQQALGQGPEFLTYFQNEAQLDKSGLPSDRFFAERPEGSVSTLKIQRTQQEDSAVYLCASSLDVGPYGYTFGSGTRLTVV.

The rearrangement joins TRBV29-1 to TRBJ1-2; TCRdb's D gene call, TRBD1, goes unchecked for lack of DNA. There are 13 residues in the CDR3. CDR1 and CDR2 from the germline V gene are SQVTM and ANQGSEA. CDR3 sequence: CSAVGGANYGYTF. The variable domain in full, with the rest retrieved from reference TRBV29-1 and TRBJ1-2, is SAVISQKPSRDICQRGTSLTIQCQVDSQVTMMFWYRQQPGQSLTLIATANQGSEATYESGFVIDKFPISRPNLTFSTLTVSNMSPEDSSIYLCSAVGGANYGYTFGSGTRLTVV.

The chain has TRBV7-9 and TRBJ2-3; as DNA is missing, the TRBD1 call by TCRdb cannot be tested. Germline values: CDR1 SEHNR, CDR2 FQNEAQ (reference sequence). CDR3 size: 16 residues. CDR3 sequence: CASSSLQGVSTDTQYF. Full variable domain (outside the CDR3, taken from reference TRBV7-9 and TRBJ2-3): DTGVSQNPRHKITKRGQNVTFRCDPISEHNRLYWYRQTLGQGPEFLTYFQNEAQLEKSRLLSDRFSAERPKGSFSTLEIQRTEQGDSAMYLCASSSLQGVSTDTQYFGPGTRLTVL.

This chain uses TRBV7-9 with TRBJ2-7; there is no DNA to check the TCRdb D call of TRBD1. Germline lookup yields CDR1 SEHNR and CDR2 FQNEAQ (reference sequence). CDR3 length equals 16 residues. CDR3 region: CASSPAPRGQLYEQYF.

The chain combines TRBV6-5 with TRBJ2-7; the TCRdb D gene call, TRBD1, has no DNA to confirm it. Germline CDR1 is MNHEY and CDR2 is SVGAGI. CDR3 length equals 14 residues. CDR3 sequence: CASSSNRGLNEQYF.